These 27 T cell receptor beta chains came from one sample sequenced in a study of blood T cell repertoires in COVID-19. Clones were sequenced by immunoSEQ multiplex PCR, and TCRdb holds only the in-frame ones, with some missing. The repertoire holds roughly 350,000 clones, about 90% seen once, with 2.5% to 4% in the top ten. The sample comprised peripheral blood. These receptors all stem from a young woman who had recovered from COVID-19.

V usage is TRBV18 and J usage is TRBJ1-4; 10 bases align to TRBD1. Per the germline V gene, CDR1 is KGHSH and CDR2 is LQKENI. The CDR3 spans 17 residues. Trimming removed 1 base from V and 7 bases from J; junction bases left unmatched: 9. The CDR3 reads CASSPRESGTGAEKLFF. The CDR3 nucleotides read TGTGCCAGCTCACCACGTGAATCAGGGACAGGGGCTGAAAAACTGTTTTTT.

The chain links TRBV30 to TRBJ1-4; 7 bases fit TRBD1. Germline CDR1 is GTSNPN and CDR2 is SVGIG (reference sequence). The CDR3 covers 13 residues. With 5 bases clipped from V and 7 bases from J, the junction kept 7 bases outside the gene matches. CDR3 sequence reads: CAWSRGRGEKLFF. The CDR3 DNA reads as TGTGCCTGGTCGAGGGGGCGAGGTGAAAAACTGTTTTTT. Looking up the rest from reference TRBV30 and TRBJ1-4 gives the full variable domain: SQTIHQWPATLVQPVGSPLSLECTVEGTSNPNLYWYRQAAGRGLQLLFYSVGIGQISSEVPQNLSASRPQDRQFILSSKKLLLSDSGFYLCAWSRGRGEKLFFGSGTQLSVL.

V and J are TRBV6-5 and TRBJ1-2; 7 bases match TRBD1. V lost 6 bases to trimming and J lost 4 bases; unmatched junction nucleotides: 11. Germline V gene lookup returns CDR1 MNHEY and CDR2 SVGAGI. The CDR3 runs 15 residues. The CDR3 is CASSSPGQATYGYTF. In DNA form, the CDR3 reads TGTGCCAGCAGCTCCCCCGGACAGGCCACCTATGGCTACACCTTC.

The chain links TRBV19 to TRBJ1-1; no clear D. The V end was cut by 3 bases, the J end by 4 bases, with 12 bases between. CDR3 length equals 14 residues. Germline lookup yields CDR1 LNHDA and CDR2 SQIVND (reference sequence). The CDR3 is CASSMTSRSTEAFF. The CDR3 DNA reads TGTGCCAGTAGTATGACGTCGAGGAGCACTGAAGCTTTCTTT.

V is TRBV9 and J is TRBJ1-2, with 7 bases lining up with TRBD1. Trimming removed 10 bases from V and 2 bases from J; junction bases left unmatched: 11. The CDR3 sequence is 14 residues long. From germline, CDR1 is SGDLS and CDR2 YYNGEE. The CDR3 nucleotides are TGTGCCTCAGGGGTGTTGGGACAGAACTATGGCTACACCTTC. This encodes CASGVLGQNYGYTF.

The rearrangement links TRBV4-3 to TRBJ2-1; 8 bases match TRBD2. The V and J ends lost 4 bases and 0 bases, in that order; junction bases with no gene match: 8. The CDR3 is 17 residues long. CDR1 is LGHNA and CDR2 is YSLEER in the germline V gene. In nucleotides, the CDR3 is TGCGCCAGCAGCCCAGAACTAGCGGCCAGCTCCTACAATGAGCAGTTCTTC. Its protein is CASSPELAASSYNEQFF.

The chain joins TRBV2 to TRBJ2-7, with 10 positions matching TRBD2. With V trimmed by 11 bases and J by 4 bases, 5 bases remained unmatched. Germline V gene sequence: CDR1 SNHLY, CDR2 FYNNEI. The CDR3 consists of 12 residues. The CDR3 bases are TGTGCCGTCCTAGCGGGAGCTTACGAGCAGTACGTC. This sequence encodes CAVLAGAYEQYV.

This chain connects TRBV5-1 to TRBJ1-6, with D possibly being TRBD1 (5 bases). The V and J ends lost 0 bases and 8 bases respectively, with 9 bases between them. From germline, CDR1 is SGHRS and CDR2 YFSETQ. The CDR3 has 14 amino acids. The CDR3 sequence: CASSLVGRDSPLHF. In DNA form, the CDR3 reads TGCGCCAGCAGCTTGGTTGGCAGGGATTCACCCCTCCACTTT.

The rearrangement uses TRBV7-2 and TRBJ2-3; 8 nucleotides line up with TRBD1. The V gene end was trimmed by 5 bases and the J gene end by 2 bases; junction bases not matched to a gene: 3. This CDR3 comprises 14 residues. Germline CDR1 SGHTA, CDR2 FQGNSA. CDR3 sequence reads: CASSETGATDTQYF. CDR3 nucleotides: TGTGCCAGCAGCGAGACAGGGGCCACAGATACGCAGTATTTT.

This chain links TRBV5-6 with TRBJ1-2, with a weak D call TRBD1 (5 bases). Germline CDR1 and CDR2: SGHDT and YYEEEE. This CDR3 is 13 amino acids long. Trimming left V 5 bases short and J 7 bases short, with 15 bases between. CDR3 DNA: TGTGCCAGCAGTTTAGGGGTAGTGGGTGGCTACACCTTC. Translation: CASSLGVVGGYTF.

V gene TRBV3-1 (or the pseudogene TRBV3-2) combines with J gene TRBJ2-5; D not resolved. Germline loops: CDR1 LGHDT, CDR2 YNNKEL (reference sequence). V lost 1 base and J 4 bases, leaving 10 bases between the germline ends. The CDR3 has 14 amino acids. CDR3 in DNA: TGTGCCAGCAGCCAAGTCCGCTACGGAGAGACCCAGTACTTC. Protein: CASSQVRYGETQYF.

The gene calls are TRBV6-6 and TRBJ2-7; 8 bases match TRBD2. CDR3 length: 15 residues. Germline assignment: CDR1 MNHNY and CDR2 SVGAGI (reference sequence). V gave up 6 bases and J gave up 7 bases; unmatched junction bases: 14. CDR3: CASSETRLATGEQYV. CDR3 sequence (DNA): TGTGCCAGCAGCGAGACCCGACTAGCGACGGGGGAGCAGTACGTC.

The chain employs TRBV29-1 and TRBJ2-3; D may be TRBD1 (5 bases). The CDR3 contains 13 residues. Germline V gene lookup returns CDR1 SQVTM and CDR2 ANQGSEA. Trimming stripped 8 bases from V and 4 bases from J, with 16 bases between. DNA for the CDR3: TGCAGCTCGATGGACATACCACCAGATACGCAGTATTTT. It codes for CSSMDIPPDTQYF.

The gene calls are TRBV5-5 and TRBJ2-3; D call uncertain. The CDR3 is 13 amino acids. The germline gives CDR1 SGHKS, CDR2 YYEKEE (reference sequence). The V gene lost 3 bases and the J gene lost 3 bases, with 8 bases spanning the gap. CDR3 sequence: CASSYSRTDTQYF. The CDR3 DNA sequence: TGTGCCAGCAGCTACAGTAGAACAGATACGCAGTATTTT.

The chain is built from TRBV5-4 and TRBJ1-3, with D possibly TRBD1 on 6 matching bases. Trimming took off 2 bases at V and 1 base at J, with 10 bases between the two ends. This CDR3 has 15 residues. Germline values: CDR1 SGHNT, CDR2 YYREEE (reference sequence). The CDR3 DNA reads TGTGCCAGCAGCTTTTTCCAGGGGTCTGGAAACACCATATATTTT. Translated, it gives CASSFFQGSGNTIYF.

The J gene is TRBJ1-1, the V gene TRBV24-1; no clear D gene. Germline CDR1 KGHDR, CDR2 SFDVKD. V was cut by 7 bases and J by 1 base, with 9 bases left in between. The CDR3 runs 13 residues. As DNA, the CDR3 is TGTGCCACCAGCCTTACGGGGAACACTGAAGCTTTCTTT. Protein: CATSLTGNTEAFF.

This clone was observed a single time. This chain connects TRBV4-1 to TRBJ2-1; D is uncertain. CDR1 is MGHRA and CDR2 is YSYEKL in the germline V gene. CDR3 length equals 14 residues. Trimming pared 0 bases from V and 9 bases from J, leaving 12 bases between. The CDR3 bases are TGCGCCAGCAGCCAAGACGCGGTTGTCGGTGAGCAGTTCTTC. It specifies CASSQDAVVGEQFF.

This clone was seen a single time. The rearrangement links TRBV30 to TRBJ2-2; 9 nucleotides match TRBD2. CDR1 and CDR2 (germline): GTSNPN, SVGIG (reference sequence). The length of the CDR3 is 14 residues. V lost 7 bases, J lost 6 bases, and 9 bases stayed unmatched. In DNA, the CDR3 is TGTGCCTTGTTAGCGGGAGTAGGGGCCGGGGAGCTGTTTTTT. Translated: CALLAGVGAGELFF.

This clone was seen a few times. The identical CDR3 is also encoded by other nucleotide sequences in the sample. The chain links TRBV20-1 to TRBJ1-1; no clear D. V dropped 6 bases and J dropped 2 bases, with 7 bases sitting between them. The CDR3 covers 11 residues. CDR1 DFQATT and CDR2 SNEGSKA come from the germline V gene (reference sequence). The CDR3 DNA is TGCAGTGCCGCGATCAACACTGAAGCTTTCTTT. Encoded protein: CSAAINTEAFF.

This clone was recorded only once. The chain couples TRBV10-3 to TRBJ2-1, with 10 bases lining up with TRBD2. Germline loops: CDR1 ENHRY, CDR2 SYGVKD. After removal of 4 bases from V and 9 bases from J, the junction contained 9 bases not matched to a gene. The CDR3 spans 15 residues. The CDR3 spells CAISVSSGSQGEQFF. The CDR3 nucleotides are TGTGCCATCAGTGTTTCTAGCGGGAGTCAGGGTGAGCAGTTCTTC.

This clone was seen only once. The rearrangement uses TRBV5-6 and TRBJ2-7, with TRBD2 matching 7 bases. With V trimmed by 4 bases and J by 7 bases, 11 bases remained unmatched. CDR1 is SGHDT, CDR2 YYEEEE, per germline. The CDR3 contains 14 residues. DNA of the CDR3: TGTGCCAGCAGCCAAGGACTAGGTTTGGGTGAGCAGTACGTC. This sequence encodes CASSQGLGLGEQYV.

V usage is TRBV10-2 and J usage is TRBJ1-5; weak D call: TRBD1 (5 bases). This CDR3 has 14 amino acids. The germline V and J ends were trimmed by 3 bases and 2 bases, with 8 bases remaining between them. Germline V gene lookup returns CDR1 WSHSY and CDR2 SAAADI. The CDR3 bases are TGCGCCAGCAGTGACAGGGTAGGCAATCAGCCCCAGCATTTT. This encodes CASSDRVGNQPQHF.

This clone was recorded only once. V and J are TRBV19 and TRBJ2-3, with D possibly matching TRBD1 (5 bases). CDR3 length: 14 amino acids. V lost 8 bases and J lost 3, with 15 bases in between. Germline V lookup: CDR1 LNHDA, CDR2 SQIVND (reference sequence). In nucleotides, the CDR3 is TGTGCCAGTCTCCCGGGCAGGGCGACAGATACGCAGTATTTT. This translates into CASLPGRATDTQYF.

J is TRBJ1-2 and V is TRBV5-1; 9 bases match TRBD1. Germline V gene data show CDR1 as SGHRS and CDR2 as YFSETQ. The CDR3 covers 14 residues. Losses at the gene ends were 3 bases for V and 4 bases for J; bases not matched to a gene: 4. This CDR3 is CASSWDRAGYGYTF. DNA of the CDR3: TGCGCCAGCAGCTGGGACAGGGCCGGCTATGGCTACACCTTC.

The chain carries TRBV5-1 and TRBJ2-3; 8 bases are a match to TRBD2. Germline loops: CDR1 SGHRS, CDR2 YFSETQ. There are 15 residues in the CDR3. The V segment lost 2 bases and the J segment 0 bases; nucleotides outside the gene matches: 2. The CDR3 DNA sequence: TGCGCCAGCAGCTTTACTAGCGGAAGCACAGATACGCAGTATTTT. This codes for CASSFTSGSTDTQYF.

This clone was counted a few times. The chain combines TRBV16 with TRBJ1-1; a possible D gene is TRBD1 (5 bases). The CDR3 totals 14 residues. The V gene lost 5 bases and the J gene lost 1 base, with 11 bases spanning the gap. CDR1 and CDR2 from the germline V gene are KGHSY and FQNENV. The CDR3, as DNA: TGTGCCAGCAGCAGAGCGACAGCGAACACTGAAGCTTTCTTT. Translated, it gives CASSRATANTEAFF. The full variable domain, rest sourced from reference TRBV16 and TRBJ1-1, is GEEVAQTPKHLVRGEGQKAKLYCAPIKGHSYVFWYQQVLKNEFKFLISFQNENVFDETGMPKERFSAKCLPNSPCSLEIQATKLEDSAVYFCASSRATANTEAFFGQGTRLTVV.

The chain recombines TRBV18 with TRBJ1-5; the D gene is possibly TRBD1 (5 bases). V lost 2 bases, J lost 6 bases, and 14 bases lay in between. CDR1 is KGHSH and CDR2 is LQKENI in the germline V gene. The CDR3 totals 15 residues. The CDR3 region is CASSPRNGGGQPQHF. The CDR3 region has the DNA TGTGCCAGCTCACCAAGAAACGGGGGAGGTCAGCCCCAGCATTTT.